Shown below are 13 T cell receptor beta chains from a single sample sequenced in a study of response to subunit inactivated influenza vaccine. MiXCR, applied by TCRdb to the RT-PCR reads, yields one record per CDR3 protein. The sample lists 300,000 to 350,000 distinct CDR3 sequences, about 20% seen once, with 10% in the top ten. This sample comprised PBMCs from blood, obtained roughly 20 months after vaccination. The source is a man aged 50-75 years who received an inactivated influenza vaccine.

This clonotype showed up just a few times. The rearrangement links TRBV12-3 or TRBV12-4 to TRBJ1-6; D ambiguous. CDR3 length: 14 residues. The V end lost 3 bases, the J end lost 4 bases, and 7 bases lay between the germline ends. The CDR3 region is CASSLFRYNSPLHF. The CDR3 DNA reads TGTGCCAGCAGTTTGTTCAGATATAATTCACCCCTCCACTTT.

CDR3 residues: CASSLDDRVGNTIYF. The DNA of the CDR3 is TGTGCCAGCAGCCTGGACGACAGGGTTGGAAACACCATATATTTT. The chain links TRBV7-2 to TRBJ1-3; 7 bases agree with TRBD1. The J segment lost 3 bases and the V segment lost 5 bases, leaving 7 bases of the junction unmatched. This CDR3 is built from 15 residues. Germline CDR1 reads SGHTA; CDR2 reads FQGNSA.

The table lists this clonotype with many counts. This rearrangement joins TRBV28 to TRBJ1-1; 8 bases are shared with TRBD1. The CDR3 has 15 residues. CDR1 and CDR2 from the germline V gene are MDHEN and SYDVKM. Unmatched junction bases numbered 12, after V lost 8 bases and J lost 4 bases. This CDR3 is CASPQGAVLGTEAFF. CDR3 bases: TGTGCCAGCCCGCAGGGGGCTGTCTTGGGCACTGAAGCTTTCTTT.

This clonotype was recorded many times. The gene calls are TRBV12-3 or TRBV12-4 and TRBJ1-3; D remains ambiguous. The V and J ends lost 6 bases and 4 bases respectively, with 10 bases between them. The CDR3 sequence is 13 residues long. The CDR3 sequence is CASSLRRGNTIYF. CDR3 bases: TGTGCCAGCAGCCTCCGGAGGGGAAACACCATATATTTT.

This clonotype was counted a few times. The V gene is TRBV12-3 or TRBV12-4, the J gene TRBJ2-5; TRBD1 is a possible D gene (6 bases). Trimming pared 3 bases from V and 5 bases from J, leaving 13 bases between. The CDR3 length is 14 residues. This chain's CDR3 is CASSFVGAGETQYF. In DNA form, the CDR3 reads TGTGCCAGCAGTTTTGTGGGGGCAGGGGAGACCCAGTACTTC.

The J gene is TRBJ2-3, the V gene TRBV6-1, with 8 nucleotides matching TRBD2. CDR3 size: 14 residues. Unmatched junction bases numbered 3, after V lost 6 bases and J lost 1 base. CDR1 is MNHNS and CDR2 is SASEGT in the germline V gene. CDR3 protein: CASRGAGGTDTQYF. The CDR3 region has the DNA TGTGCCAGCAGGGGAGCGGGGGGCACAGATACGCAGTATTTT.

There are many counts of this clonotype. The V and J genes are TRBV7-9 and TRBJ1-2; no firm D call. Between the trimmed V and J ends, which lost 8 bases and 8 bases, there was a span of 15 bases. Germline lookup yields CDR1 SEHNR and CDR2 FQNEAQ (reference sequence). The CDR3 contains 12 residues. CDR3 nucleotide sequence: TGTGCCAGCTCCCGGGGATCTGGAGGCTACACCTTC. Translation gives CASSRGSGGYTF.

This clonotype was picked up a small number of times. This chain connects TRBV5-1 to TRBJ2-1; D gene ambiguous. Trimming left V 2 bases short and J 8 bases short, with 11 bases between. This CDR3 comprises 13 residues. Germline loops: CDR1 SGHRS, CDR2 YFSETQ. CDR3 amino acids: CASSLTVGDEQFF. CDR3 DNA: TGCGCCAGCAGCTTAACCGTTGGGGATGAGCAGTTCTTC.

In this sample, this clonotype turned up many times. The chain employs TRBV10-2 and TRBJ1-3; D may be TRBD1 (5 bases). Germline V gene data show CDR1 as WSHSY and CDR2 as SAAADI. Trimming took 6 bases from V and 1 from J, leaving 10 bases between them. The CDR3 runs 14 residues. This chain's CDR3 is CASSSDTSGNTIYF. Here the CDR3 DNA reads TGCGCCAGCAGCTCGGACACGTCTGGAAACACCATATATTTT.

The chain is built from TRBV6-1 and TRBJ2-7, with no clear D. CDR3 size: 13 residues. Germline lookup yields CDR1 MNHNS and CDR2 SASEGT. With 5 bases removed from V and 2 bases from J, the gap between germline ends came to 10 bases. For the CDR3, the DNA is TGTGCCAGCAGTCCCTTAGACCCCTACGAGCAGTACTTC. Amino acid sequence: CASSPLDPYEQYF.

This clonotype has more than one count but fewer than ten. The chain has TRBV12-5 and TRBJ2-1, with no clear D. V lost 3 bases and J 5 bases, leaving 5 bases between the germline ends. The germline gives CDR1 LGHNT, CDR2 FRNRAP. This CDR3 contains 12 residues. The CDR3 here is CASGFLDNEQFF. The CDR3 nucleotides read TGTGCTAGTGGTTTTTTGGACAATGAGCAGTTCTTC.

The table lists this clonotype with a few counts. This rearrangement joins TRBV12-3 or TRBV12-4 to TRBJ2-1; TRBD1 is a possible D gene (6 bases). The CDR3 has 16 amino acids. The V gene lost 2 bases and the J gene lost 3 bases, with 14 bases spanning the gap. The CDR3 DNA follows: TGTGCCAGCAGTTTAATCTGGGGGCGGATCTACAATGAGCAGTTCTTC. It specifies CASSLIWGRIYNEQFF.

This clonotype has just a few counts. The chain links TRBV7-9 to TRBJ2-5; D remains ambiguous. V was trimmed by 5 bases and J by 1 base, leaving 5 bases between them. Germline V gene data show CDR1 as SEHNR and CDR2 as FQNEAQ (reference sequence). This CDR3 is built from 12 residues. The CDR3 DNA reads TGTGCCAGCAGCGACATCCAAGAGACCCAGTACTTC. This translates into CASSDIQETQYF.